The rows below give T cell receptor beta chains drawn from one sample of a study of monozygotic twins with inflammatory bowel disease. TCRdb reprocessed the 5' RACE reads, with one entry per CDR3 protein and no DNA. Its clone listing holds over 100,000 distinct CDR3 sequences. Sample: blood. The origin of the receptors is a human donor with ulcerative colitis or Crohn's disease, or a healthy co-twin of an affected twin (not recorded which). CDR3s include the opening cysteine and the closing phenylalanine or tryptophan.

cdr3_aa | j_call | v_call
CASRSSGGQETQYF | TRBJ2-5 | TRBV5-1
CASSRTRTGEIYEQYF | TRBJ2-7 | TRBV5-6
CASNFRRIVELFF | TRBJ2-2 | TRBV27
CASSFARTQYF | TRBJ2-5 | TRBV12-3/TRBV12-4
CASSPGTEGYEQYF | TRBJ2-7 | TRBV7-2
CASRGQAVNQPQHF | TRBJ1-5 | TRBV7-3
CASSLLGAGELFF | TRBJ2-2 | TRBV5-6
CSARQTNYGYTF | TRBJ1-2 | TRBV20-1
CSGGDRNTEAFF | TRBJ1-1 | TRBV29-1
CATSDRLSGANVLTF | TRBJ2-6 | TRBV24-1
CASSGDRPNTGELFF | TRBJ2-2 | TRBV5-1
CSAPGAPNQPQHF | TRBJ1-5 | TRBV20-1
CASSSLRIGTGGEKLFF | TRBJ1-4 | TRBV7-8
CASSPHRRSSNQPQHF | TRBJ1-5 | TRBV4-3
CASRSPTGSSYNEQFF | TRBJ2-1 | TRBV6-1
CASSTLRNTIYF | TRBJ1-3 | TRBV28
CASSPDVSYNEQFF | TRBJ2-1 | TRBV11-3
CASSQVGDYEQYF | TRBJ2-7 | TRBV7-9
CASSLLTSGGGQYF | TRBJ2-5 | TRBV12-3/TRBV12-4
CASSLGSPTDTQYF | TRBJ2-3 | TRBV5-1
CSVDRYQETQYF | TRBJ2-5 | TRBV29-1